This TCR beta chain was observed in a study of cytomegalovirus exposure and HLA in healthy donors. Study-wide findings and caveats: Most of the TCR beta V segments (in an earlier analysis) were productive either about 87% or about 30% of the time.

In the PCR, 60 Vbeta and 13 Jbeta primers were used. Profiled with immunoSEQ multiplex PCR; TCRdb holds only in-frame clones, not every one. Of around 130,000 clones listed, more than 60% are singletons. Each donor was healthy, and each was a bone marrow donor. Notes on this clone: Antigen unknown.

Sequenced material: PBMCs. The source is a woman in her thirties or forties in good health and CMV-seronegative.

This CDR3 reads CAISPSGASYEQYF. The CDR3 nucleotides are TGTGCCATCAGCCCCAGTGGGGCCTCCTACGAGCAGTACTTC. V is TRBV10-3 and J is TRBJ2-7, with a tentative D call TRBD1 (5 bases). Germline assignment: CDR1 ENHRY and CDR2 SYGVKD. Deletions cut 6 bases from V and 0 bases from J, with 12 bases between. The CDR3 contains 14 residues.